This T cell receptor (beta chain) was sequenced in a study of T cell repertoires in cytomegalovirus infection. Study in general: Evidence of both CMV infection and a matching HLA type came from public TCR beta signatures.

In TCRdb, the reads were re-called with MiXCR into one record per CDR3 protein. The sample carries 510,000 or so distinct CDR3 sequences, around a quarter recorded once. CDR1 and CDR2 from the germline V gene are SGHTA and FQGNSA. This CDR3 contains 14 residues. Trimming shortened V by 1 base and J by 0 bases, and 6 bases separated the two germline ends. A few counts support this clonotype. The target antigen is unknown. Study-level points and caveats: HLA-C-restricted, CMV-specific TCR beta clonotypes were dominant ex vivo. Cumulative frequency (of public TCR beta family members) identified carriers of CMV plus the relevant HLA.

J is TRBJ1-2 and V is TRBV7-2; no clear D. The origin of this receptor is a human donor in good health (CMV status not recorded). Some clones in this sample may be carry-over from other donors' samples. The sequenced sample was PBMCs. CDR3 nucleotides: TGTGCCAGCAGCTTAGTAGAAGCTAACTATGGCTACACCTTC. It translates to CASSLVEANYGYTF.